The T cell receptor beta chain under discussion was sequenced for a study of CD8 T cells in ankylosing spondylitis (TCRdb year 2017). Looking at the study overall: The study set out to find disease-linked TCR variants by profiling T cell receptor beta repertoires in ankylosing spondylitis patients and healthy donors. The full study cohort comprised 25 ankylosing spondylitis patients and 110 or so healthy donors. Peripheral blood samples were taken, and synovial fluid was additionally collected from ankylosing spondylitis patients. Findings and caveats that apply to the study as a whole: The disease-linked clones were reported to be significantly enriched in matched synovial fluid samples from ankylosing spondylitis patients. A CD8+ phenotype was shown by the disease-linked clones, which were found at relatively low frequencies in peripheral blood. Some motif variants were previously reported in synovial fluid and blood of reactive arthritis patients, suggesting common disease-initiation mechanisms. Blood from ankylosing spondylitis patients appeared to be characterized by a TCR beta motif composed of 7 to 9 highly homologous amino acid variants.

This clonotype was seen a few times. The specificity of this receptor is unknown. One base away there is no much larger clone; base qualities are not given. The run used an Illumina HiSeq 2500. TCR beta libraries were prepared by quantitative 5'-RACE with molecular barcodes. The authors processed their data as follows. Disease-linked TCR variants were identified with a new computational method built on a probabilistic model of VDJ rearrangement. The raw public data were reprocessed by TCRdb itself: fastp quality trimming at Q25, MiXCR clonotype calling, in-frame beta chains only. Rows matching on CDR3 protein sequence are summarized as one entry with the most common DNA and genes. TCRdb's processing, not the study's, gives the V and J calls here. For this sample the table gives around 130,000 distinct CDR3 sequences, of which approximately 17% were detected only once. The ten biggest clones cover 30% to 35% of the sample.

From a lookup of the germline V gene, CDR1 and CDR2 are SGDLS and YYNGEE. There are 15 amino acids in the CDR3, from cysteine to phenylalanine inclusive. Only the CDR3 portion is preserved as DNA: 45 bases, with reading frame beginning at the first base. At the junction V is shortened by 0 bases and J by 0 bases, with 7 bases in between. Material: blood, either unsorted or a sorted T cell fraction (not recorded which). The clonotype was recovered from a male donor with ankylosing spondylitis. The rearranged segments are TRBV9 and TRBJ1-3; the D gene lacks a confident call. The DNA sequence reads TGTGCCAGCAGCGTAGAAGGGAACTCTGGAAACACCATATATTTT. Its amino acids are CASSVEGNSGNTIYF.